The next 20 T cell receptor beta chains were all read from a single sample in a study of cytomegalovirus exposure and HLA in healthy donors. The primer mix had 60 Vbeta and 13 Jbeta primers. Assay used: immunoSEQ multiplex PCR; TCRdb lists only in-frame clones, some missing. Here the sample spans roughly 140,000 clones, around 78% being singletons. The sequenced sample consisted of PBMCs. The receptors stem from a woman between 18 and 29 years old in good health and CMV-seropositive.

The chain employs TRBV27 and TRBJ2-7, with a possible D match to TRBD1 (5 bases). Germline V gene lookup returns CDR1 MNHEY and CDR2 SMNVEV (reference sequence). CDR3 length: 13 residues. The ends were cut back, 5 bases at V and 5 bases at J, with 13 bases in the middle. CDR3 residues: CASSAGWGNEQYF. The CDR3 DNA sequence: TGTGCCAGCAGTGCAGGGTGGGGCAACGAGCAGTACTTC.

The V gene is TRBV29-1, the J gene TRBJ2-5; 8 bases map to TRBD1. V shed 2 bases, J shed 5 bases, and the junction held 4 bases outside the gene matches. This CDR3 has 13 residues. Germline loops: CDR1 SQVTM, CDR2 ANQGSEA. DNA of the CDR3: TGCAGCGTTGAACCCAGGGGGCGGGAGACCCAGTACTTC. Translated, it gives CSVEPRGRETQYF. Supplemented by reference TRBV29-1 and TRBJ2-5, the full variable domain reads SAVISQKPSRDICQRGTSLTIQCQVDSQVTMMFWYRQQPGQSLTLIATANQGSEATYESGFVIDKFPISRPNLTFSTLTVSNMSPEDSSIYLCSVEPRGRETQYFGPGTRLLVL.

This sequence joins TRBV19 and TRBJ1-1, with a tentative D call TRBD1 (5 bases). The CDR3 covers 14 residues. The germline V and J ends were trimmed by 7 bases and 5 bases, with 17 bases remaining between them. The germline gives CDR1 LNHDA, CDR2 SQIVND (reference sequence). DNA for the CDR3: TGTGCCAGTACCTACCCAGGGCCATCGACTGAAGCTTTCTTT. Residues: CASTYPGPSTEAFF.

This clone was detected a few times. The chain joins TRBV29-1 to TRBJ1-5, with 10 nucleotides matching TRBD1. Germline values: CDR1 SQVTM, CDR2 ANQGSEA. V lost 6 bases, J lost 2 bases, and 4 bases stayed unmatched. The CDR3 is made up of 14 amino acids. CDR3 residues: CSVGTGAGNQPQHF. In DNA form, the CDR3 reads TGCAGCGTGGGGACAGGGGCTGGCAATCAGCCCCAGCATTTT.

The chain uses TRBV21-1 and TRBJ1-5. TRBV21-1 is a pseudogene. This CDR3 region has 12 residues. The CDR3 DNA sequence: TGTGCCAGCAGCAAAAGCGATCAGCCCCAGCATTTT. Translating gives CASSKSDQPQHF.

This clone was counted a few times. This chain uses TRBV14 with TRBJ1-1; no definite D call. The CDR3 covers 15 residues. V shed 1 base and J shed 1 base, with 10 bases lying between them. Germline loops: CDR1 SGHDN, CDR2 FVKESK. CDR3 bases: TGTGCCAGCAGCCAAGTCCATTTTCCGAACACTGAAGCTTTCTTT. This sequence encodes CASSQVHFPNTEAFF.

The chain is built from TRBV6-5 and TRBJ1-4; D gene unclear. Germline V gene lookup returns CDR1 MNHEY and CDR2 SVGAGI. The CDR3 is made up of 15 amino acids. Trimming took 5 bases from V and 3 from J, leaving 13 bases between them. DNA of the CDR3: TGTGCCAGCAGTACCGGGTTGAGGGCTAATGAAAAACTGTTTTTT. This encodes CASSTGLRANEKLFF.

V usage is TRBV9 and J usage is TRBJ1-1; no reliable D call. The CDR3 runs to 14 residues. In germline, CDR1 is SGDLS, CDR2 YYNGEE. Between the trimmed V and J ends, which lost 6 bases and 5 bases, there was a span of 17 bases. The CDR3 sequence is CASTHGLKETEAFF. The CDR3 nucleotides are TGTGCCAGCACCCATGGACTCAAAGAGACTGAAGCTTTCTTT.

The rearrangement uses TRBV6-5 and TRBJ1-1; TRBD1 matches at 7 bases. From germline, CDR1 is MNHEY and CDR2 SVGAGI. Germline trimming cut 2 bases from V and 5 bases from J; bases unmatched to any gene: 8. The CDR3 has 15 residues. The CDR3 sequence is CASSYQTGRRTEAFF. The CDR3 DNA sequence: TGTGCCAGCAGTTACCAGACAGGGAGGAGGACTGAAGCTTTCTTT.

CDR3 in amino acids: CASSTATGGHEQYF. DNA for the CDR3: TGTGCCAGTAGCACAGCGACAGGGGGGCACGAGCAGTACTTC. The V call is TRBV19, the J call TRBJ2-7; 9 bases map to TRBD1. The CDR3 has 14 amino acids. In germline, CDR1 is LNHDA, CDR2 SQIVND (reference sequence). V lost 6 bases to trimming and J lost 5 bases; unmatched junction nucleotides: 8.

This chain connects TRBV6-1 to TRBJ1-5; TRBD1 is a possible D gene (5 bases). V was trimmed by 7 bases and J by 0 bases, leaving 13 bases between them. CDR3 length: 15 amino acids. Per germline, CDR1 MNHNS and CDR2 SASEGT. The CDR3: CASIAGGSSNQPQHF. CDR3 DNA sequence: TGTGCCAGCATTGCGGGGGGAAGTAGCAATCAGCCCCAGCATTTT.

The CDR3 sequence is CASSDSVGARGPTGEQFF. The CDR3 coding sequence is TGTGCCAGCAGTGACTCGGTGGGAGCGCGGGGGCCCACAGGTGAGCAGTTCTTC. This sequence joins TRBV6-4 and TRBJ2-1; D is perhaps TRBD2 (7 bases). Germline loops: CDR1 MRHNA, CDR2 SNTAGT. The CDR3 loop spans 18 amino acids. With 0 bases removed from V and 9 bases from J, the gap between germline ends came to 24 bases.

The genes are TRBV4-2 and TRBJ2-7; no clear D. Germline CDR1 reads LGHNA; CDR2 reads YNFKEQ. Trimming left V 1 base short and J 0 bases short, with 16 bases between. The CDR3 contains 17 residues. This CDR3 is CASSQGPTTANSYEQYF. The CDR3 DNA reads as TGTGCCAGCAGCCAAGGACCCACTACCGCGAACTCCTACGAGCAGTACTTC.

This sequence joins TRBV5-1 and TRBJ2-7; a possible D gene is TRBD1 (5 bases). This CDR3 region has 14 residues. Germline CDR1 and CDR2: SGHRS and YFSETQ. Trimming took off 0 bases at V and 5 bases at J, with 12 bases between the two ends. The CDR3 region has the DNA TGCGCCAGCAGCTTGGCCAGGGCCAGGGACGAGCAGTACTTC. Translation: CASSLARARDEQYF.

The V call is TRBV28, the J call TRBJ1-1, with 8 positions matching TRBD1. This CDR3 is built from 12 residues. Germline V CDR1 and CDR2: MDHEN, SYDVKM. The CDR3 sequence: CSIGTGNTEAFF. In DNA form, the CDR3 reads TGTAGTATCGGGACAGGCAACACTGAAGCTTTCTTT.

The chain is built from TRBV19 and TRBJ1-5, with D unresolved. Germline CDR1 LNHDA, CDR2 SQIVND (reference sequence). The ends were cut back, 9 bases at V and 2 bases at J, with 17 bases in the middle. The CDR3 is made up of 15 amino acids. CDR3 sequence: CASDYSGYRNQPQHF. The CDR3 DNA reads TGTGCCAGCGACTATAGTGGGTATCGCAATCAGCCCCAGCATTTT.

The chain uses TRBV5-1 and TRBJ2-1, with a possible D match to TRBD2 (5 bases). Germline V CDR1 and CDR2: SGHRS, YFSETQ. This CDR3 spans 15 amino acids. Deletions cut 4 bases from V and 0 bases from J, with 11 bases between. CDR3 residues: CASSAGLSSYNEQFF. CDR3 sequence (DNA): TGCGCCAGCAGCGCGGGCCTTAGCTCCTACAATGAGCAGTTCTTC.

V usage is TRBV6-5 and J usage is TRBJ1-1; D not certain. The CDR3 has 14 amino acids. The V gene's germline CDR1 is MNHEY and CDR2 SVGAGI. V lost 2 bases to trimming and J lost 4 bases, with 11 bases between them. The CDR3, as DNA: TGTGCCAGCAGTTACCTTGGGCGCCTCACTGAAGCTTTCTTT. Translated, it gives CASSYLGRLTEAFF.

The chain links TRBV2 to TRBJ2-5; 8 bases are shared with TRBD1. CDR3 size: 15 residues. With V trimmed by 4 bases and J by 4 bases, 8 bases remained unmatched. Germline V gives CDR1 SNHLY, CDR2 FYNNEI. The CDR3 sequence: CASSGTGSKGETQYF. The CDR3 bases are TGTGCCAGCAGTGGGACAGGGAGTAAGGGAGAGACCCAGTACTTC.

The rearrangement joins TRBV7-9 to TRBJ2-1, with a weak D call TRBD2 (7 bases). Germline V gives CDR1 SEHNR, CDR2 FQNEAQ (reference sequence). V was trimmed by 6 bases and J by 3 bases, leaving 18 bases between them. This CDR3 spans 16 amino acids. CDR3 sequence reads: CASRPGASGFYNEQFF. CDR3 sequence (DNA): TGTGCCAGCAGGCCAGGGGCTAGCGGATTCTACAATGAGCAGTTCTTC.